Listed below are T cell receptor beta chains from one sample, sequenced in a study of regulatory T cells in long-lasting Graves disease. A single record per CDR3 protein comes from TCRdb applying MiXCR to the multiplex PCR reads. The table lists roughly 430,000 distinct CDR3 sequences, around 20% of them singletons. This sample comprised peripheral blood mononuclear cells (PBMCs), obtained when the disease was refractory, from a patient treated with antithyroid drugs. Every receptor here comes from a female donor with Graves disease. CDR3s include the opening cysteine and the closing phenylalanine or tryptophan. A D gene is named only where the DNA matches it firmly. For some rows the clone size is stated as once, few or many, or as a class when expanded; others skip it.

clone_size	d_call	v_call	j_call	cdr3_nt	cdr3_aa
NA	TRBD2	TRBV20-1	TRBJ2-7	TGCAGTGCTAGAGATCTCTGGCTAGCGGTACCTAACGAGCAGTACTTC	CSARDLWLAVPNEQYF
few	NA	TRBV6-1	TRBJ1-5	TGTGCCACAGGAGAACAGGGAGTTTATAGCAATCAGCCCCAGCATTTT	CATGEQGVYSNQPQHF
many	NA	TRBV12-3/TRBV12-4	TRBJ1-1	TGTGCCAGCACCGTGGGGCAGGGCGTGGAGAACACTGAAGCTTTCTTT	CASTVGQGVENTEAFF
NA	TRBD2	TRBV29-1	TRBJ2-7	TGCAGCGTTACGCCCAGCGGGAATACGAGGGAGCAGTACTTC	CSVTPSGNTREQYF
many	TRBD2	TRBV28	TRBJ2-7	TGTGCCAGCACTATCCCGTCTAGCGGGTCCTACGAGCAGTACTTC	CASTIPSSGSYEQYF
many	NA	TRBV10-3	TRBJ1-5	TGTGCCATCAGTGACCAGGGCAGAAGCAATCAGCCCCAGCATTTT	CAISDQGRSNQPQHF
few	NA	TRBV29-1	TRBJ1-1	TGCAGCGTAGGTGACAGGCCCCACACTGAAGCTTTCTTT	CSVGDRPHTEAFF
NA	NA	TRBV5-8	TRBJ2-6	TGTGCCAGCAGCCGCAGCGGATTTGCAGGGGCCAACGTCCTGACTTTC	CASSRSGFAGANVLTF
many	TRBD2	TRBV28	TRBJ2-2	TGTGCCAGCAGTCCACCGGGACTAGCGGTGTCCACCGGGGAGCTGTTTTTT	CASSPPGLAVSTGELFF
many	TRBD1	TRBV11-2	TRBJ2-7	TGTGCCAGCAGCTGGGACAGGACAGGGGGGGCCTACGAGCAGTACTTC	CASSWDRTGGAYEQYF
NA	TRBD2	TRBV6-5	TRBJ2-1	TGTGCCAGCAGTTACATGGGGACTAGCGCGGATGAGCAGTTCTTC	CASSYMGTSADEQFF
few	NA	TRBV10-3	TRBJ2-2	TGTGCCATCACAGGGTCCGGGGAGCTGTTTTTT	CAITGSGELFF
many	NA	TRBV12-3/TRBV12-4	TRBJ2-5	TGTGCCAGCAGTTTATTTTGGGGAGGCCGCATGAGGACCCAGTACTTC	CASSLFWGGRMRTQYF
many	NA	TRBV6-1	TRBJ2-7	TGTGCCAGCAGTGAAGCAGGCAGGGGAGGACTCGAGCAGTACTTC	CASSEAGRGGLEQYF
once	NA	TRBV24-1	TRBJ2-2	TGTGCCACCACCCGATGGGGGGAGGCGGACACCGGGGAGCTGTTTTTT	CATTRWGEADTGELFF
NA	TRBD2	TRBV11-2	TRBJ2-1	TGTGCCAGCAGCTTAGGGCCCCTAGCGGGAGTTTACAATGAGCAGTTCTTC	CASSLGPLAGVYNEQFF
many	TRBD2	TRBV28	TRBJ2-7	TGTGCCAGCAGTCTAGCGGGAGGGTTCTACGAGCAGTACTTC	CASSLAGGFYEQYF
few	NA	TRBV20-1	TRBJ1-3	TGCAGTGCTAGAACTATTTCACCTGGAAACACCATATATTTT	CSARTISPGNTIYF
many	NA	TRBV29-1	TRBJ2-5	TGCAGCGTTGACGGGTATCCCCAAGAGACCCAGTACTTC	CSVDGYPQETQYF
many	NA	TRBV27	TRBJ1-2	TGTGCCAGCAGCCCGGGGGGCAGCTATGGCTACACCTTC	CASSPGGSYGYTF
many	TRBD1	TRBV11-2	TRBJ1-1	TGTGCCAGCAGCTTTCGAGGGACAGGGGTTACTGAAGCTTTCTTT	CASSFRGTGVTEAFF
few	TRBD1	TRBV6-4	TRBJ1-6	TGTGCCAGGGGCCGGGACAGGTATAATTCACCCCTCCACTTT	CARGRDRYNSPLHF
few	NA	TRBV7-6	TRBJ1-5	TGTGCCAGCAGCTCCGCACAGGGAGGAGGCTTCAATCAGCCCCAGCATTTT	CASSSAQGGGFNQPQHF
many	NA	TRBV7-9	TRBJ1-1	TGTGCCAGCAGCTTAGCCGGAACAGGGAACACTGAAGCTTTCTTT	CASSLAGTGNTEAFF
many	NA	TRBV11-2	TRBJ1-3	TGTGCCAGCAGCTTATCGGGACGGATATTAAGTCTTGGAAACACCATATATTTT	CASSLSGRILSLGNTIYF
few	NA	TRBV20-1	TRBJ2-6	TGCAGTGCGGAGGCTGGAGGGGCCAACGTCCTGACTTTC	CSAEAGGANVLTF
few	NA	TRBV13	TRBJ2-3	TGTGCCAGCAGCTCACGGGGAGATACGCAGTATTTT	CASSSRGDTQYF
many	TRBD1	TRBV5-1	TRBJ1-1	TGCGCCAGCAGCGCGGACAGGGCAAGGAACACTGAAGCTTTCTTT	CASSADRARNTEAFF
many	TRBD2	TRBV28	TRBJ2-7	TGTGCCAGCCCTCCGAGGCGGGAGGACTCCTACGAGCAGTACTTC	CASPPRREDSYEQYF
many	NA	TRBV6-2/TRBV6-3	TRBJ1-2	TGTGCCAGCAGCGAAAGATTCCATGGCTACACCTTC	CASSERFHGYTF
many	NA	TRBV15	TRBJ1-2	TGTGCCACCGCCAAGACAGGAGGGAACTATGGCTACACCTTC	CATAKTGGNYGYTF
NA	TRBD1	TRBV6-1	TRBJ2-1	TGTGCCAGCATCCGGGACAGGGCTTACAATGAGCAGTTCTTC	CASIRDRAYNEQFF
NA	NA	TRBV5-1	TRBJ1-5	TGCGCCAGCAGCAAGGGAGAGTTGGGCAGTCAGCCCCAGCATTTT	CASSKGELGSQPQHF
few	NA	TRBV9	TRBJ1-5	TGTGCCAGCAGAGTCCGTGACGGTCAGCCCCAGCATTTT	CASRVRDGQPQHF
few	NA	TRBV28	TRBJ2-5	TGTGCCAGCAGTTTTGGGGCAGGGGGAGGTGAGACCCAGTACTTC	CASSFGAGGGETQYF
NA	TRBD1	TRBV25-1	TRBJ2-6	TGTGCCAGCAGAGGACAGGTCCATTTCCTCTCTGGGGCCAACGTCCTGACTTTC	CASRGQVHFLSGANVLTF
NA	TRBD2	TRBV3-1	TRBJ2-1	TGTGCCAGCAGCCCCGGACTAGCGGGAAGGAATGAGCAGTTCTTC	CASSPGLAGRNEQFF
many	NA	TRBV30	TRBJ2-7	TGTGCCTGGAGTGCCAGGAACTACGAGCAGTACTTC	CAWSARNYEQYF
few	NA	TRBV20-1	TRBJ2-2	TGCAGTGGCGGAGGGTCCCCCGGGGAGCTGTTTTTT	CSGGGSPGELFF
many	NA	TRBV29-1	TRBJ1-1	TGCAGCGCTAGTCAGGGGTCGGGCACTGAAGCTTTCTTT	CSASQGSGTEAFF
NA	NA	TRBV5-1	TRBJ2-7	TGCGCCAGCAGAGCCGGCCCTGGTGGATCCTACGAGCAGTACTTC	CASRAGPGGSYEQYF
many	NA	TRBV2	TRBJ2-7	TGTGCCAGCAGTGACGGGTTCTACGAGCAGTACTTC	CASSDGFYEQYF
many	NA	TRBV2	TRBJ1-4	TGTGCCAGCAGCGTCGACAGAACTAATGAAAAACTGTTTTTT	CASSVDRTNEKLFF
NA	TRBD2	TRBV6-2/TRBV6-3	TRBJ2-2	TGTGCCAGCCTCCTTGGCGGGAGCCCCGGGGAGCCGTTTTTT	CASLLGGSPGEPFF